This TCR beta chain was sequenced for a study of blood T cell repertoires in COVID-19. On the study more broadly: The study drew acute and convalescent COVID-19 samples from the United States, Italy and Spain.

Clones were read by immunoSEQ multiplex PCR, and TCRdb kept only the in-frame ones, dropping some. The data show fewer than 350,000 clones, 70% to 90% seen once. Germline values: CDR1 SGHRS, CDR2 YFSETQ. CDR3 length: 14 amino acids. V trimming: 4 bases; J trimming: 7 bases; junction bases outside the gene matches: 9. Sequencing used peripheral blood. V and J are TRBV5-1 and TRBJ1-2; 8 bases match TRBD1. The clonotype originates from a woman aged 25 to 45 with COVID-19, enrolled during active disease. This chain's CDR3 is CASSLMTGEGGYTF. The CDR3 DNA follows: TGCGCCAGCAGCCTCATGACAGGGGAGGGTGGCTACACCTTC.